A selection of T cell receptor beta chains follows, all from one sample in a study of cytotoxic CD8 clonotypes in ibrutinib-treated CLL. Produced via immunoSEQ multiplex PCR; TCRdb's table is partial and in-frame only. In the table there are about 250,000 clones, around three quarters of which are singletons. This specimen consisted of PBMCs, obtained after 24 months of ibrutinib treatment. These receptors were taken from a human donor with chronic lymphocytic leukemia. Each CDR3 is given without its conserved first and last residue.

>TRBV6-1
ASNRGGNGNTEAF
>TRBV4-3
ASSQAGTGANVLT
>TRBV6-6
ASSYGTATNEKLF
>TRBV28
ASSFPSRTGGSYEQY
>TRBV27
ASSFKGGYQPQH
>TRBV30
AWPGVSGRGAGELF
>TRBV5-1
ASTPSRVGMNTEAF
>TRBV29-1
SVEWDSGSSDTQY
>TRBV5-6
ASGPGYQETQY
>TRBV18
ASSPGYITDTQY
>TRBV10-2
AAQSAGEESETQY
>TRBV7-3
ASSLGQGAAEAF